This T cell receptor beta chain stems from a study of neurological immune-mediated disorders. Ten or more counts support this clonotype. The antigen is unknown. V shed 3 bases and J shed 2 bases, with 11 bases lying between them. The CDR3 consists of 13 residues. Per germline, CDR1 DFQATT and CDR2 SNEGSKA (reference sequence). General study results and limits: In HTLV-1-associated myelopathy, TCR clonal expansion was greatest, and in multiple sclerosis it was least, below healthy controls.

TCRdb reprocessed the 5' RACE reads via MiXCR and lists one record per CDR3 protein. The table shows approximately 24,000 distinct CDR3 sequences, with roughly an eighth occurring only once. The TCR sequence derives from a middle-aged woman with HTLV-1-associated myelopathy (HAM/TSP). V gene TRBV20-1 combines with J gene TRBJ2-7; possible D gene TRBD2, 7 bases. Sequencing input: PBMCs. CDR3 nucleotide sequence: TGCAGTGCTAGCGGGGGGCCCGCCTACGAGCAGTACTTC. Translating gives CSASGGPAYEQYF.